Shown below are 14 T cell receptor beta chains from a single sample sequenced in a study of beta chain features in type 1 diabetes (dated by TCRdb to 2016 to 2019). What the study reported, not specific to this receptor: Type 1 diabetes patients showed a moderate but significant shortening of TCRB CDR3 length in all four CD4+ subsets.

Their cognate antigens are unknown. Receptor amplification or capture employed the immunoSEQ multiplex PCR assay. The entire amount of isolated RNA was reverse transcribed using the High Capacity cDNA Reverse Transcription Kit, so the sequenced TCRB transcripts were expressed ones. TCRdb took over this immuneACCESS table, retaining in-frame rearrangements with V and J assigned. Such tables are incomplete; in checked studies, under half of the missing clones stem from an unresolved V gene, and the remainder is unexplained. For this sample the table gives about 360,000 clones, of which around 12% were detected only once. The ten biggest clones cover about 0.01% of the sample. What was sequenced was naive CD4+ T cells from blood. Sample cell subset or site, as interpreted from the label and publication: true naive CD4+ T cells. These TCRs come from a woman between 18 and 29 years old with type 1 diabetes.

This clone was seen only a few times. V is TRBV19 and J is TRBJ1-5; TRBD1 might be the D (5 bases). The CDR3 totals 14 residues. CDR1 is LNHDA and CDR2 is SQIVND in the germline V gene (reference sequence). Trimming took 10 bases from V and 3 from J, leaving 16 bases between them. CDR3 loop: CATRQLADNQPQHF. CDR3 DNA: TGTGCCACCCGACAGCTGGCGGACAATCAGCCCCAGCATTTT. Together with reference TRBV19 and TRBJ1-5, the CDR3 gives the full variable domain: DGGITQSPKYLFRKEGQNVTLSCEQNLNHDAMYWYRQDPGQGLRLIYYSQIVNDFQKGDIAEGYSVSREKKESFPLTVTSAQKNPTAFYLCATRQLADNQPQHFGDGTRLSIL.

Only a few counts were recorded for this clone. CDR3: CASSLGQGAYEQYF. The CDR3 DNA is TGTGCCAGTAGTCTTGGACAGGGGGCCTACGAGCAGTACTTC. The chain couples TRBV19 to TRBJ2-7; 10 bases agree with TRBD1. This CDR3 has 14 amino acids. CDR1 is LNHDA, CDR2 SQIVND, per germline (reference sequence). After removal of 5 bases from V and 2 bases from J, the junction contained 3 bases not matched to a gene. The whole variable domain, filled in from reference TRBV19 and TRBJ2-7, reads DGGITQSPKYLFRKEGQNVTLSCEQNLNHDAMYWYRQDPGQGLRLIYYSQIVNDFQKGDIAEGYSVSREKKESFPLTVTSAQKNPTAFYLCASSLGQGAYEQYFGPGTRLTVT.

This rearrangement joins TRBV10-3 to TRBJ2-7; D uncertain. This CDR3 contains 15 residues. The V end was cut by 2 bases, the J end by 6 bases, with 17 bases between. Germline CDR1 is ENHRY and CDR2 is SYGVKD. The CDR3 reads CAISENVRGRSEQYF. The CDR3 DNA reads as TGTGCCATCAGTGAGAACGTCCGAGGCCGCAGCGAGCAGTACTTC.

The chain is built from TRBV19 and TRBJ2-1; D call uncertain. Germline V lookup: CDR1 LNHDA, CDR2 SQIVND (reference sequence). The CDR3 loop spans 11 amino acids. Trimming removed 5 bases from V and 6 bases from J, with 5 bases in between. In DNA form, the CDR3 reads TGTGCCAGTAGTTGGGCCAATGAGCAGTTCTTC. Protein: CASSWANEQFF.

The chain combines TRBV20-1 with TRBJ2-1, with no clear D. The CDR3 extends over 10 amino acids. The V gene lost 6 bases and the J gene lost 4 bases, with 4 bases spanning the gap. Germline V lookup: CDR1 DFQATT, CDR2 SNEGSKA (reference sequence). The CDR3 coding sequence is TGCAGTGCGAGGTACAATGAGCAGTTCTTC. Translation gives CSARYNEQFF.

V usage is TRBV29-1 and J usage is TRBJ2-1; 9 bases are a match to TRBD2. J was trimmed by 7 bases and V by 8 bases; bases with no gene match: 12. Germline CDR1 and CDR2: SQVTM and ANQGSEA. The CDR3 covers 14 residues. The CDR3 DNA sequence: TGCAGCACTTCGCGGGAGGGCCTTTCAAATGAGCAGTTCTTC. As protein: CSTSREGLSNEQFF.

This clone was counted between two and nine times. The J gene is TRBJ2-5, the V gene TRBV5-1, with TRBD2 matching 8 bases. The germline V gene encodes CDR1 SGHRS and CDR2 YFSETQ. The V segment lost 2 bases and the J segment 4 bases; nucleotides outside the gene matches: 7. CDR3 length equals 15 residues. CDR3: CASSLSSAGGETQYF. The CDR3 DNA reads TGCGCCAGCAGCTTATCCTCGGCGGGAGGAGAGACCCAGTACTTC.

V gene TRBV9 combines with J gene TRBJ2-1, with a weak D call TRBD1 (6 bases). Trimming cost V 3 bases and J 2 bases, with 12 bases left between them. This CDR3 contains 15 residues. The germline V gene encodes CDR1 SGDLS and CDR2 YYNGEE. The CDR3 region is CASSEKGVAYNEQFF. For the CDR3, the DNA is TGTGCCAGCAGCGAAAAGGGGGTGGCCTACAATGAGCAGTTCTTC.

The chain combines TRBV29-1 with TRBJ2-7, with TRBD1 matching 7 bases. Germline V gene lookup returns CDR1 SQVTM and CDR2 ANQGSEA. J was trimmed by 4 bases and V by 5 bases; bases with no gene match: 8. The CDR3 extends over 13 amino acids. The CDR3 loop is CSVRGQPRYEQYF. The DNA of the CDR3 is TGCAGCGTTAGGGGACAGCCAAGATACGAGCAGTACTTC.

This clone was seen more than once but under ten times. CDR3 DNA sequence: TGTGCCAGCAGCCTCGGGACAGGGTCCTACGAGCAGTACTTC. Its protein is CASSLGTGSYEQYF. The chain uses TRBV11-1 and TRBJ2-7; 9 bases fit TRBD1. CDR3 size: 14 residues. V trimming: 5 bases; J trimming: 1 base; junction bases outside the gene matches: 3. Germline V gene sequence: CDR1 SGHAT, CDR2 FQDESV (reference sequence).

In DNA, the CDR3 is TGTGCCAGCAGCGCGCGACAGGGAGTCAGTACTGAAGCTTTCTTT. This translates into CASSARQGVSTEAFF. This chain uses TRBV9 with TRBJ1-1, with 7 bases matching TRBD1. The CDR3 contains 15 residues. V trimming: 3 bases; J trimming: 5 bases; junction bases outside the gene matches: 10. From germline, CDR1 is SGDLS and CDR2 YYNGEE. Filled out from reference TRBV9 and TRBJ1-1, the complete variable domain reads DSGVTQTPKHLITATGQRVTLRCSPRSGDLSVYWYQQSLDQGLQFLIQYYNGEERAKGNILERFSAQQFPDLHSELNLSSLELGDSALYFCASSARQGVSTEAFFGQGTRLTVV.

The chain uses TRBV5-4 and TRBJ2-7; D gene unclear. Germline values: CDR1 SGHNT, CDR2 YYREEE (reference sequence). V lost 4 bases and J 0 bases, leaving 11 bases between the germline ends. This CDR3 region has 14 residues. The CDR3 loop is CASSPGGFSYEQYF. The CDR3 coding sequence is TGTGCCAGCAGCCCTGGCGGCTTCTCCTACGAGCAGTACTTC.

The table lists this clone with a few counts. The V and J genes are TRBV7-2 and TRBJ2-5; TRBD2 matches at 7 bases. The CDR3 totals 14 residues. V dropped 3 bases and J dropped 4; count of bases not matched to a gene: 5. The germline CDR1 and CDR2 sequences are SGHTA and FQGNSA. For the CDR3, the DNA is TGTGCCAGCAGCTTGAGCGGGATGGGAGAGACCCAGTACTTC. This gives the protein CASSLSGMGETQYF.

The chain employs TRBV27 and TRBJ2-5, with 11 bases that match TRBD2. Trimming took 6 bases from V and 5 from J; bases not matched to a gene: 8. CDR1 is MNHEY and CDR2 is SMNVEV in the germline V gene (reference sequence). The CDR3 extends over 15 amino acids. CDR3 DNA: TGTGCCAGCAGAACGAGGACTAGCGGGTCGGAGACCCAGTACTTC. It yields the protein CASRTRTSGSETQYF.